The sequence of this TCR beta chain was determined in a study of blood T cell repertoires in COVID-19. It was during active infection that Seattle patients were enrolled and then longitudinally followed. V shed 6 bases and J 2 bases; nucleotides not matched to a gene: 15. Looked up from germline, CDR1 is MNHEY and CDR2 is SVGEGT. The CDR3 length is 17 residues. Original analysis: Estimated nucleated cell counts came from reference gene primer amplification. Profiled with immunoSEQ multiplex PCR; TCRdb holds only in-frame clones, not every one. V, J and clone size are taken as reported in that table, and D and trimming were inferred from the DNA itself. This table holds 55,000 to 70,000 clones, roughly 88% found once.

This TCR was recovered from a woman aged 55-69 years with COVID-19, enrolled during active disease. The sample taken for sequencing was peripheral blood. The chain links TRBV6-2 or TRBV6-3 to TRBJ2-7; 8 bases match TRBD1. CDR3 region: CASSDGAGGIHTYEQYF. In DNA, the CDR3 is TGTGCCAGCAGCGACGGAGCAGGGGGCATTCATACCTACGAGCAGTACTTC.